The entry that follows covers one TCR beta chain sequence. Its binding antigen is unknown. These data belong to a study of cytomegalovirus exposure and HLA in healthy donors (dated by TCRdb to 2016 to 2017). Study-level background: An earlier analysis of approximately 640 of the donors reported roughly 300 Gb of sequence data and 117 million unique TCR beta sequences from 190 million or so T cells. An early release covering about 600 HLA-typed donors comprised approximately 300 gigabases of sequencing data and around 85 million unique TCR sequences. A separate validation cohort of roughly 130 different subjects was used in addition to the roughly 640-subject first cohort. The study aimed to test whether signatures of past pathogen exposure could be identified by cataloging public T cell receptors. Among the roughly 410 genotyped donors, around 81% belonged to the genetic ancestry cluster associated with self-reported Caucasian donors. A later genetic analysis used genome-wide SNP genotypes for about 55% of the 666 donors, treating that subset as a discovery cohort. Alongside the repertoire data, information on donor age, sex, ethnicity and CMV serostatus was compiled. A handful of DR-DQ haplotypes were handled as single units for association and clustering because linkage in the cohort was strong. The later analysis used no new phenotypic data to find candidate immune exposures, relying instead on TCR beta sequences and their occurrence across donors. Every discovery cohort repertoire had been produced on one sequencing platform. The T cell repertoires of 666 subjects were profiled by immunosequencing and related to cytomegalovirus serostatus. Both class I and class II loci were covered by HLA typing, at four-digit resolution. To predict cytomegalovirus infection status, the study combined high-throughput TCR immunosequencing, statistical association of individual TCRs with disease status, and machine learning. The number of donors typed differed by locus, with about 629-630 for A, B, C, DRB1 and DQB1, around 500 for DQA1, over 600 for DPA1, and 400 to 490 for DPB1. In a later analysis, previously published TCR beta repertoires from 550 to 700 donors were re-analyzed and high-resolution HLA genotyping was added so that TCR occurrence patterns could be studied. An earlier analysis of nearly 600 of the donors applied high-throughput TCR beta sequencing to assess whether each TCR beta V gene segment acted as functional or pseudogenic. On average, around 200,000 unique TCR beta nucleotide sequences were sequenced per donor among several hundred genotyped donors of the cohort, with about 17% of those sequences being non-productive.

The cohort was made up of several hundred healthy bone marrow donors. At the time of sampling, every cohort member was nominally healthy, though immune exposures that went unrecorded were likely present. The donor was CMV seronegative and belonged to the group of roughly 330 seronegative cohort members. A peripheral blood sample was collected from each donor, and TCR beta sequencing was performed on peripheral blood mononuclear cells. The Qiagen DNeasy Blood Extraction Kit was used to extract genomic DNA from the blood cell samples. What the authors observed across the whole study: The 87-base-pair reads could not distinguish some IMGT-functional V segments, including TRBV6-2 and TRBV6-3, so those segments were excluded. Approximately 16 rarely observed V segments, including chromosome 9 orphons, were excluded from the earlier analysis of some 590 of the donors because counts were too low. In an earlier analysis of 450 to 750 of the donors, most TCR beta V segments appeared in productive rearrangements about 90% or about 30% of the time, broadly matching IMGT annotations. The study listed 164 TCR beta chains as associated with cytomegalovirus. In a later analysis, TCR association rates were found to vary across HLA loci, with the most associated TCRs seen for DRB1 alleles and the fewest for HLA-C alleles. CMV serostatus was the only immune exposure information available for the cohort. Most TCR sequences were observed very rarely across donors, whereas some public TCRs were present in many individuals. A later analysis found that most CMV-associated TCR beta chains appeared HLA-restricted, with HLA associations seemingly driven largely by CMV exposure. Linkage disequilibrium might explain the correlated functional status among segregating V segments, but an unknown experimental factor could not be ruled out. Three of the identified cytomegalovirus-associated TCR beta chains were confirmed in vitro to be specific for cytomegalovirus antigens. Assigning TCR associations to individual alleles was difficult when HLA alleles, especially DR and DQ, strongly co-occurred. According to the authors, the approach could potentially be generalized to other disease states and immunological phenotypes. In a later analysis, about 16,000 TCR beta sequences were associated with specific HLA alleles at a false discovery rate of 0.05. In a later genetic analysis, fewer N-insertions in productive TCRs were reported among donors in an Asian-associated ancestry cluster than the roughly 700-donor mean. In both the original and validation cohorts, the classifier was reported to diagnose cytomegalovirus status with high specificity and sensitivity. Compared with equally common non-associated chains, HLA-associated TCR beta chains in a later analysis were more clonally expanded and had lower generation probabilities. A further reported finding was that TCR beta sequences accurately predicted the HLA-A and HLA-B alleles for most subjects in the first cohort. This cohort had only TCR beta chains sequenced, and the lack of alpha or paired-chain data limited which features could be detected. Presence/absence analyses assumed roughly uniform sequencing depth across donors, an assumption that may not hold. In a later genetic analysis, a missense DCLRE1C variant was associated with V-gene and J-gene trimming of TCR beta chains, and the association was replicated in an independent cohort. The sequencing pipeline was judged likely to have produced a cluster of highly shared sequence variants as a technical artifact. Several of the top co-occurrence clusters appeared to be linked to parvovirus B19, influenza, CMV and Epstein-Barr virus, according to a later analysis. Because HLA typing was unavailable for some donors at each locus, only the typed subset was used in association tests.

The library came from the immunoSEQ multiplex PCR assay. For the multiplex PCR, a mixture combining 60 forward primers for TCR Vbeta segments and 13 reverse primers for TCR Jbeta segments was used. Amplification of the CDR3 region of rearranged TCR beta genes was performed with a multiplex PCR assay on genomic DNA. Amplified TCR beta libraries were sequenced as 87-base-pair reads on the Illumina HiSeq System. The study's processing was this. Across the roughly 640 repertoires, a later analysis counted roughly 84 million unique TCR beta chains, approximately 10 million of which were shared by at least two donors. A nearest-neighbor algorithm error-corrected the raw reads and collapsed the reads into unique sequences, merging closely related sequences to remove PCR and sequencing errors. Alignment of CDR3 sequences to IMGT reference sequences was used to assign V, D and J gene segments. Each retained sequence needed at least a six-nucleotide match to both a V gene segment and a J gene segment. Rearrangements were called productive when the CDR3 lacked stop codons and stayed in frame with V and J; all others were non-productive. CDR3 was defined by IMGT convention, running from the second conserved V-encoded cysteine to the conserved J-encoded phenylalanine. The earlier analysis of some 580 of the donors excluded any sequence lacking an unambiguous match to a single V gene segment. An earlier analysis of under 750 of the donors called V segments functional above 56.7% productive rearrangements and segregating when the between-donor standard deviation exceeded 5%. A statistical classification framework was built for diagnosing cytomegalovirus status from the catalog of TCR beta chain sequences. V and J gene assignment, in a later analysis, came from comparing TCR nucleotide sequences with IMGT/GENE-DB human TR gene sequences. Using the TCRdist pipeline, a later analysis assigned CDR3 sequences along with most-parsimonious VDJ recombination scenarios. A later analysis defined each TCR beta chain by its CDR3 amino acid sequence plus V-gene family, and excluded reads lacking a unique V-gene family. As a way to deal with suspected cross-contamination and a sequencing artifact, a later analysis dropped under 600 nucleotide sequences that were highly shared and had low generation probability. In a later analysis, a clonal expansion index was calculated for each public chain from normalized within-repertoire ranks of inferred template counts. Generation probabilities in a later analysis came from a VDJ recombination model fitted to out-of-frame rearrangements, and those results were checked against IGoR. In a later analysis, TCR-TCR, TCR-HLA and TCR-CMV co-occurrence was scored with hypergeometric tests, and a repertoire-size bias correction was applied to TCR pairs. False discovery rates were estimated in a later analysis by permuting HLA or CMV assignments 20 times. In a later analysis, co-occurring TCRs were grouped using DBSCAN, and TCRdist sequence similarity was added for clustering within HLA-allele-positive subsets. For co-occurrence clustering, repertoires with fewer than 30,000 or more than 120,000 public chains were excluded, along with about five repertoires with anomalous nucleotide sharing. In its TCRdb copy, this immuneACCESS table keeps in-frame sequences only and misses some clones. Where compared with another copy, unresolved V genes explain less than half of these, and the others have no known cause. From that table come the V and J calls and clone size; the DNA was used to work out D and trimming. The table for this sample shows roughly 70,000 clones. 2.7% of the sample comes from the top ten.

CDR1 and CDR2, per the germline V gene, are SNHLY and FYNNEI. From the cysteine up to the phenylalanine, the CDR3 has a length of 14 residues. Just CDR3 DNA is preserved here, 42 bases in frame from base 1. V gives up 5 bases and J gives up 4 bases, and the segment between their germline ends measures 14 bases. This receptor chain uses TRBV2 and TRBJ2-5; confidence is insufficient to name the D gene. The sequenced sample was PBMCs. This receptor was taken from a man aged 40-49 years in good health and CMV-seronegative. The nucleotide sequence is TGTGCCAGCAGTCCCCTAGGAGTCAGAGAGACCCAGTACTTC. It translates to CASSPLGVRETQYF.